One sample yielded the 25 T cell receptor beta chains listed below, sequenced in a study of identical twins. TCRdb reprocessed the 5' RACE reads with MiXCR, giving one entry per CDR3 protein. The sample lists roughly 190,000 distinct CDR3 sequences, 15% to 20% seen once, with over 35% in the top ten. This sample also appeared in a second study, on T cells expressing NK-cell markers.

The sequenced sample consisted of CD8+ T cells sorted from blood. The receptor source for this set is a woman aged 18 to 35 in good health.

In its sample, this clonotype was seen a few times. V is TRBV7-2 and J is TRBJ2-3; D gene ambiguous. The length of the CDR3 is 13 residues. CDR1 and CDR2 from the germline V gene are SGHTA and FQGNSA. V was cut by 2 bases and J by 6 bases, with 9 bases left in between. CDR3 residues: CASSLSGVDTQYF. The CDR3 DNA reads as TGTGCCAGCAGCTTATCGGGCGTTGATACGCAGTATTTT.

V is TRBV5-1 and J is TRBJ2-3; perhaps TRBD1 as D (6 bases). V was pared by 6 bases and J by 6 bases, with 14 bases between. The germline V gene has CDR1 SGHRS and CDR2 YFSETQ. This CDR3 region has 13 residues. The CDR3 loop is CASTGHTTDTQYF. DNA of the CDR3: TGCGCCAGCACGGGACACACTACGGATACGCAGTATTTT.

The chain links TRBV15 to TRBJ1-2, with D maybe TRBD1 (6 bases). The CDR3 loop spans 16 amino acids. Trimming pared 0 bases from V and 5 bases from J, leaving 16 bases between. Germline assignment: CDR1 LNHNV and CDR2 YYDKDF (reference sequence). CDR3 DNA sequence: TGTGCCACCAGCAGAGATCTAGGGGGGCGCGATTATGGCTACACCTTC. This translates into CATSRDLGGRDYGYTF. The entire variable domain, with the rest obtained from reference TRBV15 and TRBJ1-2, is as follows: DAMVIQNPRYQVTQFGKPVTLSCSQTLNHNVMYWYQQKSSQAPKLLFHYYDKDFNNEADTPDNFQSRRPNTSFCFLDIRSPGLGDTAMYLCATSRDLGGRDYGYTFGSGTRLTVV.

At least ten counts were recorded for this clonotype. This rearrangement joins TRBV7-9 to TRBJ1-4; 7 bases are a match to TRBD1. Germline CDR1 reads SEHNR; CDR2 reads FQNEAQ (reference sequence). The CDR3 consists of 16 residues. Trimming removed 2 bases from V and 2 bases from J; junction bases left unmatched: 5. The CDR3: CASSLPQGTTNEKLFF. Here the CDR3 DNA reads TGTGCCAGCAGCTTACCACAGGGGACCACTAATGAAAAACTGTTTTTT.

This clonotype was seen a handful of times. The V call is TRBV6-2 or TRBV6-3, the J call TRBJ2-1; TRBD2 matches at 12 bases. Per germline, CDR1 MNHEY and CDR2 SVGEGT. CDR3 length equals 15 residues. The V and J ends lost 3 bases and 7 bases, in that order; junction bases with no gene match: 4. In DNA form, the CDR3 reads TGTGCCAGCAGTTATAGGACTAGCGGGGATAATGAGCAGTTCTTC. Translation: CASSYRTSGDNEQFF.

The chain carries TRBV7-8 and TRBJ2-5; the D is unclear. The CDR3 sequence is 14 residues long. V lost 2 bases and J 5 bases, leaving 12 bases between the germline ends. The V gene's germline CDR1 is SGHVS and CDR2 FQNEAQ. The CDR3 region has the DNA TGTGCCAGCAGCTTATTAGGAGTGTGGGAGACCCAGTACTTC. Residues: CASSLLGVWETQYF.

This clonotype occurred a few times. CDR3 in amino acids: CASQEGTFVGNIQYF. CDR3 nucleotides: TGTGCCAGCCAAGAAGGGACCTTTGTCGGAAACATTCAGTACTTC. The rearrangement joins TRBV19 to TRBJ2-4; D may be TRBD1 or TRBD2 (5 bases each). The germline gives CDR1 LNHDA, CDR2 SQIVND (reference sequence). V was pared by 9 bases and J by 6 bases, with 21 bases between. The CDR3 sequence is 15 residues long.

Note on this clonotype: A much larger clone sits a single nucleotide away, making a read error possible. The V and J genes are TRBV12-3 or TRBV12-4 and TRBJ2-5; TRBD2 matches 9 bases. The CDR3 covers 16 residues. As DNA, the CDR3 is TGTGCCAGCAGTCCCTCGGCTAGCGGGATTCGTGAGACCCAGGACTTC. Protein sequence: CASSPSASGIRETQDF.

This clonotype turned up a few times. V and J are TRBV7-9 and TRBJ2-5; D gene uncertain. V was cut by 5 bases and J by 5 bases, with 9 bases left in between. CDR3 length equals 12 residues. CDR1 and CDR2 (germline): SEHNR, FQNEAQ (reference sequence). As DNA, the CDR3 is TGTGCCAGCAGCCCAACGAGGGAGACCCAGTACTTC. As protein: CASSPTRETQYF.

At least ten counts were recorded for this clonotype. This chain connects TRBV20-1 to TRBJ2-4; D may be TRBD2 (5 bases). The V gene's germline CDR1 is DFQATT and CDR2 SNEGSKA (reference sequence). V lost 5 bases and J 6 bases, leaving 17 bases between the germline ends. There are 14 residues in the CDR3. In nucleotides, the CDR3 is TGCAGTGCTCTGGGCGGTCGGGAATTAAACATTCAGTACTTC. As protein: CSALGGRELNIQYF.

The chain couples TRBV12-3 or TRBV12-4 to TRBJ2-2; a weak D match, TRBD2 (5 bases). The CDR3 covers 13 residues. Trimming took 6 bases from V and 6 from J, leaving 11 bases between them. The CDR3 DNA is TGTGCCAGCAGCCGAGCGGATCCCGGGGAGCTGTTTTTT. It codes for CASSRADPGELFF.

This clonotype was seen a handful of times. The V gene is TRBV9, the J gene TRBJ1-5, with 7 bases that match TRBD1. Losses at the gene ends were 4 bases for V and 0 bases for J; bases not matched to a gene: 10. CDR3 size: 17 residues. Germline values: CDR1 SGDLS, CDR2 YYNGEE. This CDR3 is CASSRTGEPYSNQPQHF. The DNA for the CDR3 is TGTGCCAGCAGCCGGACAGGAGAACCTTATAGCAATCAGCCCCAGCATTTT.

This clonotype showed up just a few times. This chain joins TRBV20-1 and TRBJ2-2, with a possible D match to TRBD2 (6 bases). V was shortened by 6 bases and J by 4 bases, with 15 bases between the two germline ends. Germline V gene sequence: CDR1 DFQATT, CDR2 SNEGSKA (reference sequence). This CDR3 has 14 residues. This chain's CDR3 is CSAPNGGATGELFF. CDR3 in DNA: TGCAGTGCGCCGAATGGCGGGGCCACCGGGGAGCTGTTTTTT.

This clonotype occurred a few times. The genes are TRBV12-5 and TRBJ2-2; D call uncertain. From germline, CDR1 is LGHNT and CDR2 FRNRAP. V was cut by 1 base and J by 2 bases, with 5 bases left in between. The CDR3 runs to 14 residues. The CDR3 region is CASGLAGNTGELFF. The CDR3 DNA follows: TGTGCTAGTGGTTTGGCAGGAAACACCGGGGAGCTGTTTTTT. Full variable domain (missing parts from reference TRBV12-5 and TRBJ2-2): DARVTQTPRHKVTEMGQEVTMRCQPILGHNTVFWYRQTMMQGLELLAYFRNRAPLDDSGMPKDRFSAEMPDATLATLKIQPSEPRDSAVYFCASGLAGNTGELFFGEGSRLTVL.

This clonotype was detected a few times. The CDR3 sequence is CASSRTGSPSYEQYF. The CDR3 DNA sequence: TGTGCCAGCAGCCGTACAGGGAGCCCCTCCTACGAGCAGTACTTC. V gene TRBV7-9 combines with J gene TRBJ2-7, with D maybe TRBD1 (6 bases). This CDR3 spans 15 amino acids. Germline loops: CDR1 SEHNR, CDR2 FQNEAQ (reference sequence). Trimming removed 5 bases at V and 0 bases at J, with 14 bases between.

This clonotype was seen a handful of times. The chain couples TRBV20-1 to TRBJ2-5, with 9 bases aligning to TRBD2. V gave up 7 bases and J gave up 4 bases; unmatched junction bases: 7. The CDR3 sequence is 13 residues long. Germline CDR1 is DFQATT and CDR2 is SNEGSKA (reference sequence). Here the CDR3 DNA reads TGCAGTGTGGGGCGGGAGGGCCCAGAGACCCAGTACTTC. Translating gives CSVGREGPETQYF.

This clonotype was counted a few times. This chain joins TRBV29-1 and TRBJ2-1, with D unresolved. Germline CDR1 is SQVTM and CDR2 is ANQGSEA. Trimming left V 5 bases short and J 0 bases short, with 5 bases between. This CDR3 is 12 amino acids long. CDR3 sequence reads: CSVPSSYNEQFF. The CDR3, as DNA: TGCAGCGTTCCTAGCTCCTACAATGAGCAGTTCTTC.

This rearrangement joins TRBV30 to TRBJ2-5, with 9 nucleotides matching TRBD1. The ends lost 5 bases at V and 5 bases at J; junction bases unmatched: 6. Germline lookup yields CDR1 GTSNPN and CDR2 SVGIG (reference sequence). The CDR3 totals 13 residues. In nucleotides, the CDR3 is TGTGCCTGGTCGACAGGGGGAGGTGAGACCCAGTACTTC. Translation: CAWSTGGGETQYF.

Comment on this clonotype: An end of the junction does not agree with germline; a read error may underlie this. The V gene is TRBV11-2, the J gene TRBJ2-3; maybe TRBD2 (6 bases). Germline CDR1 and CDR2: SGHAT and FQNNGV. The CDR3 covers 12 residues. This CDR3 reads CASSWTTSVAVF. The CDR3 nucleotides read TGTGCCAGCAGCTGGACCACTTCGGTAGCGGTTTTC.

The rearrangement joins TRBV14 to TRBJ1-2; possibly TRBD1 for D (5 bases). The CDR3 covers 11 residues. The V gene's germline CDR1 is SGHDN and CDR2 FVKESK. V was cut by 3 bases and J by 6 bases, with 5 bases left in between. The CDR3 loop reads CASSQGDGYTF. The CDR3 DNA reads TGTGCCAGCAGCCAGGGGGATGGCTACACCTTC.

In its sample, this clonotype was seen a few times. The CDR3, as DNA: TGCAGTGCTCCGGACTACAGCACCTACAATGAGCAGTTCTTC. It encodes CSAPDYSTYNEQFF. The J gene is TRBJ2-1, the V gene TRBV20-1, with D maybe TRBD2 (6 bases). Germline V gives CDR1 DFQATT, CDR2 SNEGSKA (reference sequence). Trimming stripped 5 bases from V and 2 bases from J, with 13 bases between. The CDR3 sequence is 14 residues long.

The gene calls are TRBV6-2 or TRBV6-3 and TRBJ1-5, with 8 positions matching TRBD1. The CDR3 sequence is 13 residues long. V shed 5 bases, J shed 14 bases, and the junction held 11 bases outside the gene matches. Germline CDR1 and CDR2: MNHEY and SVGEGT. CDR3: CASSPTGAPSEHF. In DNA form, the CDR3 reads TGTGCCAGCAGTCCGACAGGGGCGCCGTCGGAGCATTTT.

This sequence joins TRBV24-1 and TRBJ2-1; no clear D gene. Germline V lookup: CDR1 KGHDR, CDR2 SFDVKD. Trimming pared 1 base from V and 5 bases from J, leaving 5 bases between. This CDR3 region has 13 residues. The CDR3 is CATSDFTNNEQFF. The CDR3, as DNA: TGTGCCACCAGTGATTTCACTAACAATGAGCAGTTCTTC.

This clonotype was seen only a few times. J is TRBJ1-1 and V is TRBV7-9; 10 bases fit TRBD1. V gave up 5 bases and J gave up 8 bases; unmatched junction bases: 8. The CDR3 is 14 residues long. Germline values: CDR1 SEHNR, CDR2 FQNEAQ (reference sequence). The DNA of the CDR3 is TGTGCCAGCAGCCCTGGACAGGGGGTCGTCGAAGCTTTCTTT. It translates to CASSPGQGVVEAFF. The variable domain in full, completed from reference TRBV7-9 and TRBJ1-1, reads DTGVSQNPRHKITKRGQNVTFRCDPISEHNRLYWYRQTLGQGPEFLTYFQNEAQLEKSRLLSDRFSAERPKGSFSTLEIQRTEQGDSAMYLCASSPGQGVVEAFFGQGTRLTVV.

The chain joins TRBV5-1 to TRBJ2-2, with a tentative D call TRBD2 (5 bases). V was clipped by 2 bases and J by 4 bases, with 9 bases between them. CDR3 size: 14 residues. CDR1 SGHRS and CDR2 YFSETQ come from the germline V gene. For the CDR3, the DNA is TGCGCCAGCAGCTTTATAGAGGGCACCGGGGAGCTGTTTTTT. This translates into CASSFIEGTGELFF.